These 10 T cell receptor beta chains came from one sample sequenced in a study of blood T cell repertoires in COVID-19 (dated by TCRdb to the early 2020s). Library preparation employed the immunoSEQ multiplex PCR assay. In TCRdb, the immuneACCESS table is reduced to in-frame sequences with V and J assigned. These tables do not hold every clone; where another copy was compared, an unresolved V gene accounts for under half, and the others remain unexplained. The sample table holds approximately 290,000 clones, of which 80% to 90% were seen once. 3.5% to 5.5% of the sample rests with the top ten. Specimen: PBMCs or T cells enriched from blood (not recorded which). The receptors shown here come from a woman aged 25 to 39 who had recovered from COVID-19.

The chain carries TRBV7-9 and TRBJ2-7; 11 nucleotides match TRBD2. CDR1 and CDR2 from the germline V gene are SEHNR and FQNEAQ (reference sequence). This CDR3 has 14 residues. The junction had 2 bases not matched to a gene; V was cut back by 5 bases and J by 2 bases. The CDR3 DNA is TGTGCCAGCAGCCCGGGACTAGCGGCCTACGAGCAGTACTTC. It specifies CASSPGLAAYEQYF.

The J gene is TRBJ1-4, the V gene TRBV7-9, with D hard to call. The V gene lost 5 bases and the J gene lost 2 bases, with 12 bases spanning the gap. The CDR3 totals 15 residues. Germline lookup yields CDR1 SEHNR and CDR2 FQNEAQ (reference sequence). This CDR3 is CASSPLSLTNEKLFF. Here the CDR3 DNA reads TGTGCCAGCAGCCCTCTTTCTTTGACTAATGAAAAACTGTTTTTT.

This clone has a handful of counts. V is TRBV3-1 (or the pseudogene TRBV3-2) and J is TRBJ1-2; no firm D call. The V end was cut by 4 bases, the J end by 2 bases, with 14 bases between. The CDR3 consists of 15 residues. Germline CDR1 and CDR2: LGHDT and YNNKEL (reference sequence). CDR3 protein: CASSPGRRENYGYTF. The CDR3, as DNA: TGTGCCAGCAGCCCAGGTCGACGGGAGAACTATGGCTACACCTTC.

The chain uses TRBV27 and TRBJ2-5, with D possibly being TRBD2 (6 bases). CDR1 is MNHEY and CDR2 is SMNVEV in the germline V gene (reference sequence). Trimming shortened V by 3 bases and J by 4 bases, and 15 bases separated the two germline ends. The length of the CDR3 is 15 residues. CDR3 sequence (DNA): TGTGCCAGCAGTTTTACTTGGAGCGGGTCAGAGACCCAGTACTTC. Translating gives CASSFTWSGSETQYF.

This clone came up once. The rearrangement links TRBV5-1 to TRBJ2-5; 13 bases are shared with TRBD2. Germline CDR1 is SGHRS and CDR2 is YFSETQ. The CDR3 covers 16 residues. The V and J ends lost 4 bases and 0 bases, in that order; junction bases with no gene match: 3. CDR3 in amino acids: CASSVGTSGNQETQYF. CDR3 in DNA: TGCGCCAGCAGCGTCGGGACTAGCGGGAACCAAGAGACCCAGTACTTC.

There are a few counts of this clone. This chain joins TRBV4-1 and TRBJ1-3; 11 bases are a match to TRBD1. The CDR3 is 22 residues long. Germline values: CDR1 MGHRA, CDR2 YSYEKL. With 3 bases clipped from V and 2 bases from J, the junction kept 21 bases outside the gene matches. The CDR3 spells CASSHPSSGWDRGTVPGNTIYF. The CDR3 DNA reads as TGCGCCAGCAGCCACCCATCATCCGGTTGGGACAGGGGGACGGTACCTGGAAACACCATATATTTT.

The chain links TRBV10-1 to TRBJ2-3; 7 positions match TRBD1. J was trimmed by 2 bases and V by 4 bases; bases with no gene match: 6. This CDR3 comprises 15 residues. The V gene's germline CDR1 is WNHNN and CDR2 SYGVQD (reference sequence). The CDR3 sequence is CASSAGQANTDTQYF. The CDR3 DNA follows: TGCGCCAGCAGTGCCGGACAGGCGAACACAGATACGCAGTATTTT.

V and J are TRBV3-1 (or the pseudogene TRBV3-2) and TRBJ2-1; 7 nucleotides agree with TRBD2. The V segment lost 4 bases and the J segment 4 bases; nucleotides outside the gene matches: 7. Germline CDR1 LGHDT, CDR2 YNNKEL (reference sequence). The CDR3 has 15 residues. In DNA, the CDR3 is TGTGCCAGCAGCCTTGGACTAGGCGCATACAATGAGCAGTTCTTC. Translation: CASSLGLGAYNEQFF.

The V gene is TRBV20-1, the J gene TRBJ2-1; D is unclear. Trimming took off 3 bases at V and 4 bases at J, with 4 bases between the two ends. The CDR3 is made up of 11 amino acids. Per germline, CDR1 DFQATT and CDR2 SNEGSKA (reference sequence). The CDR3 region is CSARAYNEQFF. In DNA, the CDR3 is TGCAGTGCTAGGGCTTACAATGAGCAGTTCTTC.

Of note for this clone: Since the CDR3 does not end with the conserved phenylalanine or tryptophan, this likely comes from a read error. The DNA is omitted, as the CDR3 cannot be located on it reliably, and the CDR3 follows TCRdb's listing. The chain has TRBV20-1 and TRBJ1-2. CDR1 and CDR2 (germline): DFQATT, SNEGSKA (reference sequence). The CDR3 is 11 amino acids long, termini counted. CDR3 amino acids: CSARGGQTPVS.